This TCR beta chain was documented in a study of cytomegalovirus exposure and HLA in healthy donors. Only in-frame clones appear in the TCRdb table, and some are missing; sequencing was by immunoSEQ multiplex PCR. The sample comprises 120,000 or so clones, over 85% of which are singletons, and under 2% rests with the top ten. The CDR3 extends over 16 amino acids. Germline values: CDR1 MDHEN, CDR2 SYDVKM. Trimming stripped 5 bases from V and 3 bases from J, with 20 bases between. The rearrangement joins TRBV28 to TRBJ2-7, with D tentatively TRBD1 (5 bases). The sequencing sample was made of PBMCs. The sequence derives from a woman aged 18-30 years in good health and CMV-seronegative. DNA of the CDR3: TGTGCCAGCAGTACCAAAGACAGCGTCATCTACTACGAGCAGTACTTC. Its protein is CASSTKDSVIYYEQYF.